This TCR beta chain was obtained from a study of blood T cell repertoires in COVID-19. Study context: Acute and convalescent COVID-19 samples came from the United States, Italy and Spain. The analysed material was cDNA or gDNA that came from T cells, B-cell-depleted T cells, or PBMCs.

Per the original data handling: Amplifying reference gene primers gave estimates of nucleated cell counts. The protocol was immunoSEQ multiplex PCR, while the TCRdb copy is restricted to in-frame clones and leaves out a portion. Clonal size and the V and J genes are those of that table, whereas D and trimming came from the DNA. The data contain about 250,000 clones, 85% of them singletons. CDR3 length equals 15 residues. Germline CDR1 is SGHNT and CDR2 is YENEEA. V gave up 4 bases and J gave up 1 base; unmatched junction bases: 6. The TCR originated in a woman aged 55-70 years with active or convalescent COVID-19. Input material: peripheral blood. V usage is TRBV11-3 and J usage is TRBJ2-5, with 7 bases that match TRBD1. For the CDR3, the DNA is TGTGCCAGCAGCTCGGGGACAGCCATCCAAGAGACCCAGTACTTC. It codes for CASSSGTAIQETQYF.